This T cell receptor (beta chain) was identified in a study of tumor-infiltrating lymphocytes in primary liver carcinoma. As for the study in general: Lesions, classed as T1-T3 N0M0, spanned about 4.2 to 10 cm across.

With around 500 ng total RNA as template and a constant-region primer, TCR beta cDNA was made. Sequencing libraries for TCR beta derived from three nested multiplex PCR rounds that used slightly modified ARM-PCR. Use of TRBV1-TRBV30 forward primers with a C-beta reverse primer characterized the first two PCR rounds, which lasted about 9 cycles each. TCRdb recomputed calls from the multiplex PCR reads with MiXCR, one row per CDR3 protein. Here the sample spans fewer than 350,000 distinct CDR3 sequences, about two thirds being singletons. Researchers drew blood RNA from unsorted whole blood and extracted germline DNA as well. Germline lookup yields CDR1 DFQATT and CDR2 SNEGSKA (reference sequence). This CDR3 contains 14 residues. V gave up 6 bases and J gave up 3 bases; unmatched junction bases: 5.

The TCR was taken from a man between 35 and 55 years old with primary liver carcinoma and hepatitis B virus infection. The genes are TRBV20-1 and TRBJ2-2; 9 bases fit TRBD1. The sequencing input was peripheral blood. Here the CDR3 DNA reads TGCAGTGCGTACAGGGGGCGCGACACCGGGGAGCTGTTTTTT. As protein: CSAYRGRDTGELFF.